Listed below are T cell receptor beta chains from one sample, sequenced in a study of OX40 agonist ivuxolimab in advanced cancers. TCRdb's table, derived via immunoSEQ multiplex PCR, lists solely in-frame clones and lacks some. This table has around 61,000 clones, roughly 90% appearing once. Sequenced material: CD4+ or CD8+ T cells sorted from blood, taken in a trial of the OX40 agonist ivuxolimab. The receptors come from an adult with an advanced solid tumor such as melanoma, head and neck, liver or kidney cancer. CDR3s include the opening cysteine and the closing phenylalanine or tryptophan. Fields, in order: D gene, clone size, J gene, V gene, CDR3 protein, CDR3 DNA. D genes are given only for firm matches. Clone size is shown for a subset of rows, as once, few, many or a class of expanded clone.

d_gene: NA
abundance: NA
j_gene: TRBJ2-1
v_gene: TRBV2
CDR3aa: CASRGTGPSSYNEQFF
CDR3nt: TGTGCCAGCAGGGGAACCGGTCCGAGCTCCTACAATGAGCAGTTCTTC

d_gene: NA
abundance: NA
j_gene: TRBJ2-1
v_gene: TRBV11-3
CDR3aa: CASSLDWTNNEQFF
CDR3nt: TGTGCCAGCAGCTTAGATTGGACAAACAATGAGCAGTTCTTC

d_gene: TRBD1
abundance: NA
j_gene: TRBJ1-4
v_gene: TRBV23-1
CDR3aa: CASSRWTGGTELFF
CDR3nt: TGCGCCAGCAGTCGATGGACAGGGGGCACGGAACTGTTTTTT

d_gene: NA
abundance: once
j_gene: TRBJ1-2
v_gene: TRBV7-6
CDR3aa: CASSLVVTPNYGYTF
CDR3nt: TGTGCCAGCAGCTTAGTGGTGACACCTAACTATGGCTACACCTTC

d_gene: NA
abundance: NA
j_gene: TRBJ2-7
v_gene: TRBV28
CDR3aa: CASSFIWTSYEQYF
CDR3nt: TGTGCCAGCAGTTTTATCTGGACCTCCTACGAGCAGTACTTC

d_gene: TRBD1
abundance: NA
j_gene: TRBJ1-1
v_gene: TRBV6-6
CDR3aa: CASSLSTGENTEAFF
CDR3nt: TGTGCCAGCAGTTTATCGACAGGGGAGAACACTGAAGCTTTCTTT

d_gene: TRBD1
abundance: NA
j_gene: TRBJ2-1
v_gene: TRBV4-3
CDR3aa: CASSQEQGVAYNEQFF
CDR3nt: TGCGCCAGCAGCCAAGAACAGGGGGTGGCCTACAATGAGCAGTTCTTC

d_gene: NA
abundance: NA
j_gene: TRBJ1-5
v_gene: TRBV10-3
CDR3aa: CAIGFRGINQPQHF
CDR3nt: TGTGCCATCGGATTTCGGGGAATCAATCAGCCCCAGCATTTT

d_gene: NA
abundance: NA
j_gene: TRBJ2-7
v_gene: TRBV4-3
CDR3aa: CASSQDSGDEQYF
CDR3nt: TGCGCCAGCAGCCAAGATTCAGGAGACGAGCAGTACTTC

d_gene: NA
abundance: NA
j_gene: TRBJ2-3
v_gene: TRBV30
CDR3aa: CAWSVLGFPDTQYF
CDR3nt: TGTGCCTGGAGTGTACTGGGATTTCCAGATACGCAGTATTTT

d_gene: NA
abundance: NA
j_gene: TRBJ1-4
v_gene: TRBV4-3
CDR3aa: CASSQGDGNTQGWEKLFF
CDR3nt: TGCGCCAGCAGCCAAGGGGATGGGAACACTCAGGGATGGGAAAAACTGTTTTTT

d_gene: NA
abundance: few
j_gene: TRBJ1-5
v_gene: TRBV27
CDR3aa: CASSFGAGEINQPQHF
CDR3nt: TGTGCCAGCAGTTTTGGGGCAGGGGAGATCAATCAGCCCCAGCATTTT

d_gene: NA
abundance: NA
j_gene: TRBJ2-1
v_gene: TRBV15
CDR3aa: CATSKALSPGRHNEQFF
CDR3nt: TGTGCCACCAGCAAAGCTCTTTCTCCGGGACGCCACAATGAGCAGTTCTTC

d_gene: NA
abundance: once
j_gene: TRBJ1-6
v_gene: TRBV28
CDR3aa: CASSLPFGSSSVPLHF
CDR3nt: TGTGCCAGCAGTTTACCGTTTGGCAGCAGCTCAGTTCCCCTCCACTTT

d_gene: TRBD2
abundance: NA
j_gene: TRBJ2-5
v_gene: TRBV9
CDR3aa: CASSVAPTSGEETQYF
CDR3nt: TGTGCCAGCAGCGTAGCTCCCACTAGCGGAGAAGAGACCCAGTACTTC

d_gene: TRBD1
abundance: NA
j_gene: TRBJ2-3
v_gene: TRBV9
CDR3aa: CASSPFSNTGGFDTQYF
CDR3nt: TGTGCCAGCAGCCCCTTTTCCAATACAGGGGGCTTTGATACGCAGTATTTT

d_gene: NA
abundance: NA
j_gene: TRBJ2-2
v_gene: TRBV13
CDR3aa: CASSLGLTGELFF
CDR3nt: TGTGCCAGCAGCTTAGGCCTGACAGGGGAGCTGTTTTTT

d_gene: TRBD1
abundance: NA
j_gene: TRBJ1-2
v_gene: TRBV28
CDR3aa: CASSFQGAAEGYTF
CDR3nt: TGTGCCAGCAGTTTTCAGGGGGCAGCTGAGGGCTACACCTTC

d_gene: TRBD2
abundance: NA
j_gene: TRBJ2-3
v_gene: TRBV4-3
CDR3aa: CASSQDSGGGDTQYF
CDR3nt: TGCGCCAGCAGCCAAGATAGCGGGGGGGGCGATACGCAGTATTTT

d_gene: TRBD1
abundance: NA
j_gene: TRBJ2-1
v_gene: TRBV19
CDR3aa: CASSLYDRGRVDEQFF
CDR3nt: TGTGCCAGTAGTCTCTACGACAGGGGAAGAGTGGATGAGCAGTTCTTC

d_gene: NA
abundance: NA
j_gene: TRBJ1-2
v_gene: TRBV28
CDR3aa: CASRVALLSGEGYTF
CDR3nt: TGTGCCAGCAGGGTGGCTCTGTTGTCAGGAGAAGGCTACACCTTC

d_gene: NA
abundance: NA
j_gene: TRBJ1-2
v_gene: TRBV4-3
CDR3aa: CASSQLEGYTF
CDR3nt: TGCGCCAGCAGCCAGTTGGAGGGCTACACCTTC

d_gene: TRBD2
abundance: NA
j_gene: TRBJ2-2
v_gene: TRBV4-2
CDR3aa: CASSLGLAYTGELFF
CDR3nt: TGTGCCAGCAGCCTCGGACTAGCGTACACCGGGGAGCTGTTTTTT

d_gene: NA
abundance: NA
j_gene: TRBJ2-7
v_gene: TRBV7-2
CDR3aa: CASSTYRAGGDEQYF
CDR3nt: TGTGCCAGCAGCACCTATAGGGCAGGCGGCGACGAGCAGTACTTC

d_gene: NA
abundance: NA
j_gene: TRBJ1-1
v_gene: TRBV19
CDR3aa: CASSIRGVGPEAFF
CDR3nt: TGTGCCAGTAGTATTCGGGGAGTGGGGCCTGAAGCTTTCTTT

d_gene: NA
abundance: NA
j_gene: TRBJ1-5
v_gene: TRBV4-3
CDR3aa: CASSPIWTANQPQHF
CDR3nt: TGCGCCAGCAGCCCTATCTGGACCGCTAATCAGCCCCAGCATTTT

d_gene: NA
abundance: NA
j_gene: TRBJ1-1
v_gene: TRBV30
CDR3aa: CAWSYRENTEAFF
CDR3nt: TGTGCCTGGAGTTACAGGGAAAACACTGAAGCTTTCTTT

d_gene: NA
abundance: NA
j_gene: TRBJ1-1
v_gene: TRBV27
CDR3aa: CASSLSFYMNTEAFF
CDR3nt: TGTGCCAGCAGTTTATCCTTCTACATGAACACTGAAGCTTTCTTT

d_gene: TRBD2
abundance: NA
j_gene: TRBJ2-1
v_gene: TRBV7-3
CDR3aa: CASSKGTSRSGNEQFF
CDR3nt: TGTGCCAGCAGCAAAGGGACTAGTCGGTCAGGTAATGAGCAGTTCTTC

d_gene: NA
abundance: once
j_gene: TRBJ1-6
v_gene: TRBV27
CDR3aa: CASSLAPSSPLHF
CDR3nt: TGTGCCAGCAGTTTAGCCCCTAGTTCACCCCTCCACTTT

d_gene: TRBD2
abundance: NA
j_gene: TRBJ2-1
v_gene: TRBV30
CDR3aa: CAWQGLAGYNEQFF
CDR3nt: TGTGCCTGGCAGGGACTAGCGGGTTACAATGAGCAGTTCTTC

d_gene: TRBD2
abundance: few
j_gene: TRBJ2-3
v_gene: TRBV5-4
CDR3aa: CASSRRTLGLAGYTDTQYF
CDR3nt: TGTGCCAGCAGCCGTCGGACCTTAGGACTAGCGGGCTACACAGATACGCAGTATTTT

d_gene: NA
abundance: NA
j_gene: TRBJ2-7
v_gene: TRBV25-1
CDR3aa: CASTLGDYEQYF
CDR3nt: TGTGCCAGCACCCTGGGAGACTACGAGCAGTACTTC

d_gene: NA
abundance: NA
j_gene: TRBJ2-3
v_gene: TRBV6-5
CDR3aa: CASSYNPTDTQYF
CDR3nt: TGTGCCAGCAGTTATAATCCCACAGATACGCAGTATTTT

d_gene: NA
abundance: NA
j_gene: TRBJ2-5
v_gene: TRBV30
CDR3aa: CAWSVSGWETQYF
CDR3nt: TGTGCCTGGAGTGTCTCGGGATGGGAGACCCAGTACTTC

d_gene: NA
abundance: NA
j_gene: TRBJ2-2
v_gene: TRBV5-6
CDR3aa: CASSLVRGGELFF
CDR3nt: TGTGCCAGCAGCTTGGTACGAGGCGGGGAGCTGTTTTTT

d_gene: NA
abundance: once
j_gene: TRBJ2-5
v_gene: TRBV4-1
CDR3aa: CASSQERDFAVETQYF
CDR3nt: TGCGCCAGCAGCCAAGAACGGGACTTCGCCGTAGAGACCCAGTACTTC

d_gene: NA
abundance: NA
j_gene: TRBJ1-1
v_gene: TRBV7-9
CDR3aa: CASSLANGMNTEAFF
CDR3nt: TGTGCCAGCAGCTTAGCGAACGGGATGAACACTGAAGCTTTCTTT

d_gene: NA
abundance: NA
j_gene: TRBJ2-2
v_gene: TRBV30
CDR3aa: CAWTAPNTGELFF
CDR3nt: TGTGCCTGGACGGCGCCGAACACCGGGGAGCTGTTTTTT

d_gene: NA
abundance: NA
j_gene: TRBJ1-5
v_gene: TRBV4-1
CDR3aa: CASSQEASNQPQHF
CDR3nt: TGCGCCAGCAGCCAAGAAGCGAGCAATCAGCCCCAGCATTTT

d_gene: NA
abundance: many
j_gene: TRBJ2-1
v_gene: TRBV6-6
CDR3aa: CASAAARRDEQFF
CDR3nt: TGTGCCAGCGCCGCGGCTCGGAGGGATGAGCAGTTCTTC

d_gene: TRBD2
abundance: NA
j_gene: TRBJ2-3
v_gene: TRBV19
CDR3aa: CASSAGGYTYTQYF
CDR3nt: TGTGCCAGTAGCGCGGGAGGGTACACATATACGCAGTATTTT

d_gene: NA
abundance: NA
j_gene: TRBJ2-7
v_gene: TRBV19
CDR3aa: CASSGGQGFHEQYF
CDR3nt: TGTGCCAGTAGTGGAGGCCAGGGGTTCCACGAGCAGTACTTC

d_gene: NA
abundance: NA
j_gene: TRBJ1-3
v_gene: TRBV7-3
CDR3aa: CASSLNRGGNTIYF
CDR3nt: TGTGCCAGCAGCTTAAATCGGGGAGGAAACACCATATATTTT

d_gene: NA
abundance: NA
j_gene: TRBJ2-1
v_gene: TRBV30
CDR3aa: CAWSVGGQNEQFF
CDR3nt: TGTGCCTGGAGTGTAGGTGGTCAGAATGAGCAGTTCTTC

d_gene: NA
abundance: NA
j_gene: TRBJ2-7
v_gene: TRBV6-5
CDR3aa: CASSFVRGASYEQYF
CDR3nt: TGTGCCAGCAGTTTTGTTAGGGGAGCCTCCTACGAGCAGTACTTC

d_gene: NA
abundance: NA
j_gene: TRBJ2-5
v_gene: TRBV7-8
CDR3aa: CASNFLGTQYF
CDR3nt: TGTGCCAGCAATTTTTTAGGGACCCAGTACTTC

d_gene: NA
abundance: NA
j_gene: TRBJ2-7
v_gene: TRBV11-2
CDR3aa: CASSFGPYSYEQYF
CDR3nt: TGTGCCAGCAGCTTTGGACCGTACTCCTACGAACAGTACTTC

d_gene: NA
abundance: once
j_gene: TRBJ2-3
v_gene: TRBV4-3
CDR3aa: CASSQDLPADTQYF
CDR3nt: TGCGCCAGCAGCCAAGATCTTCCGGCAGATACGCAGTATTTT

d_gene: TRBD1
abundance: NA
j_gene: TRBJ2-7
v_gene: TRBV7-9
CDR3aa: CASRDGTGLNF
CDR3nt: TGTGCCAGCAGGGACGGGACAGGGCTAAACTTC

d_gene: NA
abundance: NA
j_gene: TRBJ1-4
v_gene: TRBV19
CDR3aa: CASSMSREATNEKLFF
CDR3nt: TGTGCCAGTAGTATGTCCAGAGAGGCAACTAATGAAAAACTGTTTTTT

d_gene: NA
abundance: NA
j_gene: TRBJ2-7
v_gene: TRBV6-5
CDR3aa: CASSYSGGMGYEQYF
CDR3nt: TGTGCCAGCAGTTACTCAGGAGGGATGGGCTACGAGCAGTACTTC

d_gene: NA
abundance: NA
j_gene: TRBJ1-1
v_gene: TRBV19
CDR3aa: CASSSPTGTEAFF
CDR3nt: TGTGCCAGTAGTAGCCCCACAGGGACTGAAGCTTTCTTT